The 8 T cell receptor beta chains below come from one sample, sequenced in a study of blood T cell repertoires in COVID-19. Only in-frame clones appear in the TCRdb table, and some are missing; sequencing was by immunoSEQ multiplex PCR. The sample shows 60,000 to 75,000 clones, approximately 78% of them seen only once. The sequenced sample was peripheral blood. These receptors originate from a human donor in a cohort sampled during active COVID-19.

The J gene is TRBJ2-2, the V gene TRBV24-1, with TRBD1 matching over 12 bases. J lost 3 bases, V lost 3 bases, and 4 bases had no gene match. Germline V lookup: CDR1 KGHDR, CDR2 SFDVKD. The CDR3 covers 17 residues. The CDR3 nucleotides are TGTGCCACCAGTGATAAGGGACAGGGGGCGTACACCGGGGAGCTGTTTTTT. Translated, it gives CATSDKGQGAYTGELFF.

V usage is TRBV2 and J usage is TRBJ2-1; D not resolved. From germline, CDR1 is SNHLY and CDR2 FYNNEI. The CDR3 has 12 residues. V gave up 6 bases and J gave up 8 bases, with 11 bases separating them. The CDR3 here is CASRPENDEQFF. The CDR3 coding sequence is TGTGCCAGCAGGCCCGAGAACGATGAGCAGTTCTTC.

V gene TRBV28 combines with J gene TRBJ2-2, with TRBD1 matching over 8 bases. Germline CDR1 MDHEN, CDR2 SYDVKM. The J segment lost 5 bases and the V segment lost 8 bases, leaving 7 bases of the junction unmatched. The CDR3 runs to 14 residues. The CDR3 sequence: CASDRQGSTGELFF. The DNA of the CDR3 is TGTGCCAGCGACAGACAGGGGAGTACCGGGGAGCTGTTTTTT. The whole variable domain, filled in from reference TRBV28 and TRBJ2-2, reads DVKVTQSSRYLVKRTGEKVFLECVQDMDHENMFWYRQDPGLGLRLIYFSYDVKMKEKGDIPEGYSVSREKKERFSLILESASTNQTSMYLCASDRQGSTGELFFGEGSRLTVL.

V and J are TRBV28 and TRBJ2-3; TRBD2 aligns across 8 bases. The CDR3 consists of 12 residues. Trimming removed 5 bases from V and 10 bases from J; junction bases left unmatched: 5. CDR1 is MDHEN and CDR2 is SYDVKM in the germline V gene. The CDR3 DNA sequence: TGTGCCAGCAGTCGACAGCGGGGGCCGCAGTATTTT. The encoded protein is CASSRQRGPQYF.

This clone was counted many times. The chain uses TRBV5-1 and TRBJ2-5; TRBD1 matches at 7 bases. This CDR3 is 14 amino acids long. Trimming took 3 bases from V and 9 from J; bases not matched to a gene: 11. Germline-derived CDR1 and CDR2 are SGHRS and YFSETQ. The CDR3 protein is CASSWGQRGAAQYF. CDR3 sequence (DNA): TGCGCCAGCAGCTGGGGACAGAGGGGAGCGGCCCAGTACTTC.

This chain uses TRBV6-2 or TRBV6-3 with TRBJ2-2, with 8 bases that match TRBD1. Germline lookup yields CDR1 MNHEY and CDR2 SVGEGT. Germline trimming cut 0 bases from V and 1 base from J; bases unmatched to any gene: 7. This CDR3 contains 18 residues. CDR3 residues: CASSYSPGGWVNTGELFF. The CDR3 region has the DNA TGTGCCAGCAGTTACTCTCCAGGGGGCTGGGTGAACACCGGGGAGCTGTTTTTT.

The chain employs TRBV3-1 (or the pseudogene TRBV3-2) and TRBJ2-1; 10 bases match TRBD1. From germline, CDR1 is LGHDT and CDR2 YNNKEL (reference sequence). This CDR3 is built from 14 residues. V lost 4 bases, J lost 8 bases, and 5 bases stayed unmatched. The chain's CDR3 is CASSLRDRGYEQFF. The CDR3 nucleotides read TGTGCCAGCAGCCTCCGGGACAGGGGATATGAGCAGTTCTTC.

The CDR3 here is CASSPFREGEQYV. In nucleotides, the CDR3 is TGTGCCAGCTCACCCTTCCGGGAGGGCGAGCAGTACGTC. The chain links TRBV18 to TRBJ2-7; 8 bases match TRBD2. Per germline, CDR1 KGHSH and CDR2 LQKENI. J lost 6 bases, V lost 3 bases, and 4 bases had no gene match. This CDR3 has 13 amino acids.